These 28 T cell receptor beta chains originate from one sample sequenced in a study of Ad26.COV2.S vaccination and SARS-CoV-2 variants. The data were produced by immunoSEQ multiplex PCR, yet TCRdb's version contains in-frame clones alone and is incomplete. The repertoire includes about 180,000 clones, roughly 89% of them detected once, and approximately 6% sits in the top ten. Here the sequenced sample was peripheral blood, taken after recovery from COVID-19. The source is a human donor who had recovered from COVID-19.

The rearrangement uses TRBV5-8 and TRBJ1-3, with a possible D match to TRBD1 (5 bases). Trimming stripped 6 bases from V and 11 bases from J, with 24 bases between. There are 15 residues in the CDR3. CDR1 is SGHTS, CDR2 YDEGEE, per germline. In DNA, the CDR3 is TGTGCCAGCACTCCGGGGGACGGAGGCCCTGGCGCCATATATTTT. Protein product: CASTPGDGGPGAIYF.

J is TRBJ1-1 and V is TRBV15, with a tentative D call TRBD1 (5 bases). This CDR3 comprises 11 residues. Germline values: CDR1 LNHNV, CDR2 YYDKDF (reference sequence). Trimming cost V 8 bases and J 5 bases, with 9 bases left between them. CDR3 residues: CATRRGTEAFF. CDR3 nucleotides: TGTGCCACCCGGAGGGGAACTGAAGCTTTCTTT.

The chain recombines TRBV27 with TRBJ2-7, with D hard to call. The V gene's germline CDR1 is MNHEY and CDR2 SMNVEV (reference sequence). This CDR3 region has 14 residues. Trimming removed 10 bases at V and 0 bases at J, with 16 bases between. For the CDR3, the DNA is TGTGCCACCAGGAATCTAAGGAGCTCCTACGAGCAGTACTTC. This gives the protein CATRNLRSSYEQYF.

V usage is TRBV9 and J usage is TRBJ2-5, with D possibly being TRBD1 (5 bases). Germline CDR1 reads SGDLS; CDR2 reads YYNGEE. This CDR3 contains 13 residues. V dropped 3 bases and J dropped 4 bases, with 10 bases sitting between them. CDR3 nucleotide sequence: TGTGCCAGCAGCGCACAGGTCGGAGAGACCCAGTACTTC. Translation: CASSAQVGETQYF.

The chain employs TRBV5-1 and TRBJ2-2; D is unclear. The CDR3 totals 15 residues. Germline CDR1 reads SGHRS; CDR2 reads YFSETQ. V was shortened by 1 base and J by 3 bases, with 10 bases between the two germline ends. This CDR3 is CASSLNSADTGELFF. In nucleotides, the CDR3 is TGCGCCAGCAGCTTGAATTCAGCTGACACCGGGGAGCTGTTTTTT.

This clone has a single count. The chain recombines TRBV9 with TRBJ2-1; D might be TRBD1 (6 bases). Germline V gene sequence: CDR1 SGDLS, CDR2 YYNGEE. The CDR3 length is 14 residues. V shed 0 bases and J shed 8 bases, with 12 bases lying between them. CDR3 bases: TGTGCCAGCAGCGTAGAGGGCAGGGGCCATGAGCAGTTCTTC. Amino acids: CASSVEGRGHEQFF.

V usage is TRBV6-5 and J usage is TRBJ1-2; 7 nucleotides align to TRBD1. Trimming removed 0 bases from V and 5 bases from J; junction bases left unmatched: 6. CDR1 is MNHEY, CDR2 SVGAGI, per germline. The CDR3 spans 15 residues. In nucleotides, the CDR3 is TGTGCCAGCAGTTACTCGCCGACAGGGCAGTATGGCTACACCTTC. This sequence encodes CASSYSPTGQYGYTF.

CDR3 nucleotide sequence: TGTGCCAGCTCACCGGGTCGGGACGGCGGACCATATGGCTACACCTTC. Amino acids: CASSPGRDGGPYGYTF. The chain employs TRBV18 and TRBJ1-2; perhaps TRBD1 as D (5 bases). Trimming took 3 bases from V and 5 from J, leaving 19 bases between them. The germline V gene encodes CDR1 KGHSH and CDR2 LQKENI. The CDR3 has 16 residues.

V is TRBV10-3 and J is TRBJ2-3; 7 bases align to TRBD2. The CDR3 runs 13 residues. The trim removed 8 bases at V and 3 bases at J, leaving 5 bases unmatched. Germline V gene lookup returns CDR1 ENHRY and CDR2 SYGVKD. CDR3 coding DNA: TGTGCCATCTCCGGCGGGAGTACAGATACGCAGTATTTT. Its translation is CAISGGSTDTQYF.

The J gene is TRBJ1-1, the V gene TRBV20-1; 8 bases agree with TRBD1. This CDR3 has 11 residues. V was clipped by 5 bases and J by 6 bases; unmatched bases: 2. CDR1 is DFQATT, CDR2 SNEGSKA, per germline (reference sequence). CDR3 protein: CSAGQGPEAFF. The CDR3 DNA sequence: TGCAGTGCTGGACAGGGCCCTGAAGCTTTCTTT.

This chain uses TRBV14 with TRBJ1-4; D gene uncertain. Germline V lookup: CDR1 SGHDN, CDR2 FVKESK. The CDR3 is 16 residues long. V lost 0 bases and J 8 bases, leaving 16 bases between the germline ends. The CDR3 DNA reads TGTGCCAGCAGCCAAGATGTATCGGGAACGAGGGAAAAACTGTTTTTT. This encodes CASSQDVSGTREKLFF. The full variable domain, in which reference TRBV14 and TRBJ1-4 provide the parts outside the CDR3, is EAGVTQFPSHSVIEKGQTVTLRCDPISGHDNLYWYRRVMGKEIKFLLHFVKESKQDESGMPNNRFLAERTGGTYSTLKVQPAELEDSGVYFCASSQDVSGTREKLFFGSGTQLSVL.

CDR3 protein: CASSFGNRYGYTF. DNA of the CDR3: TGTGCCAGCAGCTTCGGAAACAGATACGGCTACACCTTC. The chain employs TRBV11-2 and TRBJ1-2; D unresolved. Looked up from germline, CDR1 is SGHAT and CDR2 is FQNNGV. V was trimmed by 3 bases and J by 8 bases, leaving 13 bases between them. The CDR3 runs to 13 residues.

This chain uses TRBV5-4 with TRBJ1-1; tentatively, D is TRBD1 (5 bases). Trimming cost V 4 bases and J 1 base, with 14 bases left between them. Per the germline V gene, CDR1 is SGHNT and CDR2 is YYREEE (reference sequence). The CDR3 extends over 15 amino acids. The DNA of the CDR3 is TGTGCCAGCAGCGTCCAACCAACAGGGAACACTGAAGCTTTCTTT. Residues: CASSVQPTGNTEAFF.

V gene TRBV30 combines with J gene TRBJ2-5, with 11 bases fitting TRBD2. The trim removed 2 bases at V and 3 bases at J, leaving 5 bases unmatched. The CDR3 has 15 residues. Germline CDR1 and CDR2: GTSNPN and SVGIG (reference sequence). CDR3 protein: CAWSSTSGGKETQYF. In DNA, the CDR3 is TGTGCCTGGAGTTCCACTAGCGGGGGAAAAGAGACCCAGTACTTC.

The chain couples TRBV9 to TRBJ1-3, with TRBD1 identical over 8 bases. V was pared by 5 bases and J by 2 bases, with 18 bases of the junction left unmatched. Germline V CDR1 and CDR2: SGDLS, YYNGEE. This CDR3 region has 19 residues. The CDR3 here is CASRAGTGLGRGAGNTIYF. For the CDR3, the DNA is TGTGCCAGCAGAGCCGGGACAGGCCTTGGAAGGGGAGCTGGAAACACCATATATTTT.

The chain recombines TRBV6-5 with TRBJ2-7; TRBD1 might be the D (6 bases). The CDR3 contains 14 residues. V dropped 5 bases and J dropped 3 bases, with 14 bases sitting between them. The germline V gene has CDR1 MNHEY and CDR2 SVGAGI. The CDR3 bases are TGTGCCAGCAGTCCCGGGGACATCGACTACGAGCAGTACTTC. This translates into CASSPGDIDYEQYF.

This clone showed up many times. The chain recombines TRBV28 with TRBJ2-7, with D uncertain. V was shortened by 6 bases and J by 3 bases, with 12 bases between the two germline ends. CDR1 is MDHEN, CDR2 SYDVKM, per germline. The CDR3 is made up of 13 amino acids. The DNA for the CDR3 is TGTGCCAGCAGATCCTCCAGTATCTACGAGCAGTACTTC. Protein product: CASRSSSIYEQYF.

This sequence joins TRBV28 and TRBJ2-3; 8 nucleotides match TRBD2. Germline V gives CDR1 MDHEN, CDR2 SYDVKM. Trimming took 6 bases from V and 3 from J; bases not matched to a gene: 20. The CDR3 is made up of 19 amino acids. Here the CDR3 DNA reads TGTGCCAGCAGCCCCGGAGACCTCGGGGGGGCTGCATTGACAGATACGCAGTATTTT. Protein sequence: CASSPGDLGGAALTDTQYF.

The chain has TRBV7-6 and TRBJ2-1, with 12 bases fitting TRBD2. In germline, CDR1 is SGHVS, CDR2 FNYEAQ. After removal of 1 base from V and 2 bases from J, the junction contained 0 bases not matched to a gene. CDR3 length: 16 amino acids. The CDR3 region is CASSLGTSGAYNEQFF. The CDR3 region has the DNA TGTGCCAGCAGCTTAGGGACTAGCGGGGCCTACAATGAGCAGTTCTTC.

DNA of the CDR3: TGCAGTGCTAGTGGGGACAGGGGCATTGCCCGTGGATCCTACGAGCAGTACTTC. Amino acids: CSASGDRGIARGSYEQYF. V is TRBV20-1 and J is TRBJ2-7; TRBD1 matches at 10 bases. This CDR3 contains 18 residues. With 3 bases clipped from V and 1 base from J, the junction kept 15 bases outside the gene matches. CDR1 is DFQATT and CDR2 is SNEGSKA in the germline V gene (reference sequence).

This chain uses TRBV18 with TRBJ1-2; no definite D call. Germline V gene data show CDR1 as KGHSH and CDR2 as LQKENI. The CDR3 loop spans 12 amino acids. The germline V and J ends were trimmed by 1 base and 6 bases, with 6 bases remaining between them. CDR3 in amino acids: CASSPQEDGYTF. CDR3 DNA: TGTGCCAGCTCACCACAGGAAGATGGCTACACCTTC.

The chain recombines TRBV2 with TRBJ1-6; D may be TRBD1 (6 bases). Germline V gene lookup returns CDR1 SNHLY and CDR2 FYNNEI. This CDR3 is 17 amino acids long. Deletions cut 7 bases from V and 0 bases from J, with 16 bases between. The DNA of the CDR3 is TGTGCCAGCATGGGATCAGGGGAAAGCTCCTATAATTCACCCCTCCACTTT. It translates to CASMGSGESSYNSPLHF.

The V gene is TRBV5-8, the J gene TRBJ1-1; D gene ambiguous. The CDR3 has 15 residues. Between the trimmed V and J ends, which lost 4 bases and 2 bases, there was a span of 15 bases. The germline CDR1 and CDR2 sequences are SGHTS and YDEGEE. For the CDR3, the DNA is TGTGCCAGCAGCCCGATATGGACGGCCAACACTGAAGCTTTCTTT. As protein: CASSPIWTANTEAFF.

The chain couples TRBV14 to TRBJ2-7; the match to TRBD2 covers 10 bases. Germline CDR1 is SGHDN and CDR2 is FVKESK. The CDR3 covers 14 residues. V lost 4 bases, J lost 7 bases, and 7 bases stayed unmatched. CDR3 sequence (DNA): TGTGCCAGCAGCCTACTAGCGGGATACGCTGAGCAGTACTTC. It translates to CASSLLAGYAEQYF.

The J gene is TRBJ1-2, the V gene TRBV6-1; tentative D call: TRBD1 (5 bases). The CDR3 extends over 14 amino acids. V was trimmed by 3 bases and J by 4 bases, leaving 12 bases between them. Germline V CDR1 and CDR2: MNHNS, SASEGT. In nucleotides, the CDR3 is TGTGCCAGCAGTGACCCGGGACTGCTCTATGGCTACACCTTC. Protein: CASSDPGLLYGYTF.

The CDR3 is CASRERTLTGYTSEAFF. CDR3 in DNA: TGTGCCAGCAGGGAGCGAACCCTGACAGGGTATACCTCTGAAGCTTTCTTT. V is TRBV25-1 and J is TRBJ1-1; 7 bases agree with TRBD1. With V trimmed by 6 bases and J by 6 bases, 19 bases remained unmatched. The CDR3 has 17 amino acids. Germline values: CDR1 MGHDK, CDR2 SYGVNS.

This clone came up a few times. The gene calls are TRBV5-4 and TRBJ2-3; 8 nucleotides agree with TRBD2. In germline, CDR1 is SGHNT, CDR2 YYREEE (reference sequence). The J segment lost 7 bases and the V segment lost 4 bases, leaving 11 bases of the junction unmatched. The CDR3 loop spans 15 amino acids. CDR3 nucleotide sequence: TGTGCCAGCAGCCGGAGCGGGGGTTTGAGAAATACGCAGTATTTT. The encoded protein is CASSRSGGLRNTQYF.

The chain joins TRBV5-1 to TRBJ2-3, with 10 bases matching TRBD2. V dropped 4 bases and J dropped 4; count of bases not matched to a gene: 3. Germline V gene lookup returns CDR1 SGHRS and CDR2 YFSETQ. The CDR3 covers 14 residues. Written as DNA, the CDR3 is TGCGCCAGCAGCGGAGCGGGAGGGGCAGATACGCAGTATTTT. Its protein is CASSGAGGADTQYF.